This TCR beta chain was profiled in a study of cytomegalovirus exposure and HLA in healthy donors. Findings of the study overall: Reportedly, a later analysis found an Asian-associated ancestry cluster had fewer N-insertions than the roughly 670-donor mean. In an earlier analysis, most TCR beta V segments were productive about 87% or about 30% of the time. Several top significant clusters appeared, in a later analysis, to be linked to common viral pathogens.

A word on this clone: What it recognizes is unknown.

The V end lost 3 bases, the J end lost 8 bases, and 18 bases lay between the germline ends. Germline V gene sequence: CDR1 ENHRY, CDR2 SYGVKD. There are 15 residues in the CDR3. In the PCR, 60 Vbeta and 13 Jbeta primers were used. Clones were sequenced by immunoSEQ multiplex PCR, and TCRdb holds only the in-frame ones, with some missing. The sample is made up of under 70,000 clones, and the top ten hold 12% of it. The sequenced sample consisted of PBMCs. The rearrangement links TRBV10-3 to TRBJ2-3, with TRBD2 as a possible D gene (5 bases). The receptor was derived from a woman aged 30 to 39 in good health and CMV-seropositive. The DNA of the CDR3 is TGTGCCATCAGTGAAGGTGACTACGCGGCGGGTACGCAGTATTTT. This codes for CAISEGDYAAGTQYF.